This T cell receptor (beta chain) stems from a study of blood T cells in healthy people across ages. Germline values: CDR1 DFQATT, CDR2 SNEGSKA (reference sequence). CDR3 length equals 14 residues. Primers used in a second PCR of roughly 6 to 11 cycles were a sample-barcoded 5' primer and a J-beta primer mix. TCRdb processed the 5' RACE reads anew with MiXCR; each CDR3 protein has one entry. The sample includes more than 800,000 distinct CDR3 sequences, more than 40% of them seen just once. Specimen: blood. This clonotype was sampled from a woman in her fifties or sixties in good health. The chain links TRBV20-1 to TRBJ2-1; perhaps TRBD2 as D (6 bases). The J call may be wrong; the DNA end is better matched by TRBJ2-7. CDR3 sequence: CSGAGGRAYNEQYF. CDR3 DNA sequence: TGCAGTGGGGCCGGGGGTCGAGCCTACAATGAGCAGTACTTC.